The source of this TCR beta chain is a study of multiple sclerosis patients with progressive multifocal leukoencephalopathy. Sample time point: before natalizumab initiation. Sequenced by immunoSEQ multiplex PCR; TCRdb stores in-frame clones only, minus some. The sample includes 30,000 or so clones, 75% to 90% seen only once; the top ten take 1.5%. The CDR3 loop spans 14 amino acids. The germline V gene encodes CDR1 LNHDA and CDR2 SQIVND (reference sequence). V was pared by 0 bases and J by 4 bases, with 9 bases between. This chain links TRBV19 with TRBJ1-2; D perhaps matches TRBD1 (5 bases). The sample was PBMCs. This sequence was found in a human donor with multiple sclerosis. CDR3 coding DNA: TGTGCCAGTAGTATAGATGCAGGGAGCTATGGCTACACCTTC. Its protein product is CASSIDAGSYGYTF.